The clone carrying this T cell receptor (beta chain) was observed a handful of times. Its antigen is currently unknown. V lost 4 bases to trimming and J lost 4 bases; unmatched junction nucleotides: 7. CDR3 length equals 14 residues. CDR1 is SGHNT, CDR2 YYREEE, per germline (reference sequence). These data are taken from a study of immune heterogeneity within non-small cell lung tumors. Study-level results: The study found high-frequency T-cell receptor beta clonotypes largely distinct between individual patients. The study found identical dominant CDR3 beta clonotypes recurring across tumor sites within a patient, alongside site-unique high-frequency clones.

Bulk tumor gDNA, roughly 600 ng per sample, served as the TCR template. Each primary tumor yielded several biopsies, collected far apart from one another at surgery. Curative surgery was performed on patients who had untreated, newly diagnosed non-small cell lung cancer. The TCR beta CDR3 region underwent multiplex PCR amplification with 32 V and 13 J primers. TCRdb independently ran MiXCR on the multiplex PCR reads; one entry per CDR3 protein. The table shows tens of thousands of distinct CDR3 sequences, with around 28% occurring only once. V usage is TRBV5-4 and J usage is TRBJ1-1; 7 nucleotides match TRBD1. Sample: lung tumor tissue. The sequence derives from a man in his forties or fifties with non-small cell lung cancer. Here the CDR3 DNA reads TGTGCCAGCAGCCGAGGGGGCGGGGGCACTGAAGCTTTCTTT. This gives the protein CASSRGGGGTEAFF.